This T cell receptor (beta chain) was captured by sequencing in a study of a mutant IDH1 vaccine in newly diagnosed glioma. Study details: Most had both radiotherapy and temozolomide beforehand; others had only one.

CDR3 length: 17 residues. Losses at the gene ends were 10 bases for V and 2 bases for J; bases not matched to a gene: 16. Germline V gives CDR1 WSHSY, CDR2 SAAADI. About this clone: Antigen: not known.

The data were produced by immunoSEQ multiplex PCR, yet TCRdb's version contains in-frame clones alone and is incomplete. The sample lists about 25,000 clones; 93% were seen once. Whole-study findings and limits: The authors found pseudoprogression apparently unrelated to changes in top peripheral T cell clonotypes.

Time point reported: baseline, week 1 (first vaccination visit). Treatment of the sample: pre-vaccination baseline after standard-of-care therapy. This material consisted of PBMCs, taken from a glioma patient treated with radiotherapy, temozolomide or both. This rearrangement joins TRBV10-2 to TRBJ1-5; 8 nucleotides match TRBD1. The TCR sequence derives from a middle-aged man with glioma. CDR3 DNA sequence: TGCGCCACTTGGGACAGGCGGATGGTGGGGGGCAATCAGCCCCAGCATTTT. It specifies CATWDRRMVGGNQPQHF.